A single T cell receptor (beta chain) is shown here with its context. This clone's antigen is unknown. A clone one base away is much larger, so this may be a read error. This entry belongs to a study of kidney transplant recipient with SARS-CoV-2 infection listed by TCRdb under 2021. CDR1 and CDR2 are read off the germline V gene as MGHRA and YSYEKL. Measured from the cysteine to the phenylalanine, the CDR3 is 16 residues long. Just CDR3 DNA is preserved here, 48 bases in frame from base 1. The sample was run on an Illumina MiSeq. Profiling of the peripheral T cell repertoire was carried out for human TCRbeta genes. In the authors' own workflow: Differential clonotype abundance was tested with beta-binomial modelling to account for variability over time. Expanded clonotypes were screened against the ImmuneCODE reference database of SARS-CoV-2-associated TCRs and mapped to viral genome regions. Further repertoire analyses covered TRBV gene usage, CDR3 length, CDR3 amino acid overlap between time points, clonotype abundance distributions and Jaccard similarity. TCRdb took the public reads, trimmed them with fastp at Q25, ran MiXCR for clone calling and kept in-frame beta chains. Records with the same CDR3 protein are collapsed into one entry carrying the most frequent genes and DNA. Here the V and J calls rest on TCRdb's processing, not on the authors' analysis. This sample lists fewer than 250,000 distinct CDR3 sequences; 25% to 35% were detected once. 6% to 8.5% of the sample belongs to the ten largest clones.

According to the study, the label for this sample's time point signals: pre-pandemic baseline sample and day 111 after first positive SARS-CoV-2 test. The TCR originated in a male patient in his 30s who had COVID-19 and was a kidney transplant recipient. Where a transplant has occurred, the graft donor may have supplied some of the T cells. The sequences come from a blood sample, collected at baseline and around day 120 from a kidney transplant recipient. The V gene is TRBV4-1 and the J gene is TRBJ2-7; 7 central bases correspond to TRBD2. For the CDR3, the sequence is CAGSPSGAGTTYEQYF. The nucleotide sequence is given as TGCGCCGGCAGCCCCTCGGGAGCGGGGACTACCTACGAGCAGTACTTC.